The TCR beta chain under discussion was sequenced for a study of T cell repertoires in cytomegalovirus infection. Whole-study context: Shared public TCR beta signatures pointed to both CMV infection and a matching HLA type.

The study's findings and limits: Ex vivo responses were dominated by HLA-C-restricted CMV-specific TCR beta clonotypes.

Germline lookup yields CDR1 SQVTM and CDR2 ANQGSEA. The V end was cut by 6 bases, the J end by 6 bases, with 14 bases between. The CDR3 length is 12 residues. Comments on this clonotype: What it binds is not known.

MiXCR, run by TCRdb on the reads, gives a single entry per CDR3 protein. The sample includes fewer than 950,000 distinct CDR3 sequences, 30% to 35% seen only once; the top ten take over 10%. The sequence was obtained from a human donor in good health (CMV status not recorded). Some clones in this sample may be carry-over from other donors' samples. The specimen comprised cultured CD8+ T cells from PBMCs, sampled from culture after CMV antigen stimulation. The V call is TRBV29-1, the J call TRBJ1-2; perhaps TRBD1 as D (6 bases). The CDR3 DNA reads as TGCAGCGTCCGAGGGGGTCAGGATGGCTACACCTTC. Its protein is CSVRGGQDGYTF.